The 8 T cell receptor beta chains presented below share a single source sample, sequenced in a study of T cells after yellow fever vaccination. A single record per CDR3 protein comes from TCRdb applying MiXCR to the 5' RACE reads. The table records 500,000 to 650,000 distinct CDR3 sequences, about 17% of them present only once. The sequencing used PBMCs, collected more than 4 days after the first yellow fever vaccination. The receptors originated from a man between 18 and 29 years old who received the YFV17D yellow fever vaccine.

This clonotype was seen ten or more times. The CDR3 DNA sequence: TGTGCCAGCAGCTTGGAGCGAACGCAGTATTTT. It specifies CASSLERTQYF. The chain combines TRBV5-6 with TRBJ2-5, with no clear D. The end of the DNA fits TRBJ2-3 better, so the J call may be wrong. Germline CDR1 SGHDT, CDR2 YYEEEE. This CDR3 is built from 11 residues.

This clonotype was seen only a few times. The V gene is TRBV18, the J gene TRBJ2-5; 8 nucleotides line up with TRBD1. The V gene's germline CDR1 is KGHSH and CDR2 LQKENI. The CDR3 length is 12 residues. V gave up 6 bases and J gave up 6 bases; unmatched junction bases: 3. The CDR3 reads CASSRTGKTQYF. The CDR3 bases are TGTGCCAGCTCGCGGACAGGGAAGACCCAGTACTTC.

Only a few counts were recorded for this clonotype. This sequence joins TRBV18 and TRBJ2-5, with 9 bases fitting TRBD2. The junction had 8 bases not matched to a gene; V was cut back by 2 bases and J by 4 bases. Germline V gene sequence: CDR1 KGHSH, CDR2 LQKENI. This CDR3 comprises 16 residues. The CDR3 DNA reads TGTGCCAGCTCACCAGCCTTAGCGGGGGCAGGAGAGACCCAGTACTTC. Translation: CASSPALAGAGETQYF.

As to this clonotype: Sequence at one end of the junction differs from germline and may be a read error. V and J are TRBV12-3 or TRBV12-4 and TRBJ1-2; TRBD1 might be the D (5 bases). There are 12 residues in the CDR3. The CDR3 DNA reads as TGTGCCAGCAGTTTAATAGGGGCAGGCCGGCTCTTC. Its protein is CASSLIGAGRLF.

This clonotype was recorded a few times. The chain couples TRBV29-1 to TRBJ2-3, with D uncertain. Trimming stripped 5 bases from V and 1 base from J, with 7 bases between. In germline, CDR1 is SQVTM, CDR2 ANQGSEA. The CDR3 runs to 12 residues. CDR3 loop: CSVSRGTDTQYF. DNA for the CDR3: TGCAGCGTTTCACGGGGCACAGATACGCAGTATTTT.

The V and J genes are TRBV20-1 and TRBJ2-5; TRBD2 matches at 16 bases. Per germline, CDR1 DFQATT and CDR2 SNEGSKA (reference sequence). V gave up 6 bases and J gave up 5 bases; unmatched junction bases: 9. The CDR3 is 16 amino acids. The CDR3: CSARGLAGGPRETQYF. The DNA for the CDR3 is TGCAGTGCCCGGGGACTAGCGGGGGGGCCCAGGGAGACCCAGTACTTC.

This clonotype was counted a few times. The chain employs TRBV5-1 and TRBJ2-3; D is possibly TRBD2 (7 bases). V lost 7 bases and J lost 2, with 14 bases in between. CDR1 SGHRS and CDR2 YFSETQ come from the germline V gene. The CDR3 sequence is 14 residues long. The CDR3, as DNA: TGCGCCAGCGGGGGGGACACCCCCACAGATACGCAGTATTTT. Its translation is CASGGDTPTDTQYF.

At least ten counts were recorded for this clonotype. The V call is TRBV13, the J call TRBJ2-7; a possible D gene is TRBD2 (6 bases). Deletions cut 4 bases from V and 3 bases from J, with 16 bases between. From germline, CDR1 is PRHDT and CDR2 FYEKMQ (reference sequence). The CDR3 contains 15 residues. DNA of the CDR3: TGTGCCAGCAGCTCCTCGACCTGGGGGGACTACGAGCAGTACTTC. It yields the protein CASSSSTWGDYEQYF.